What follows are 7 T cell receptor beta chains derived from one specimen sequenced in a study of early T cells in non-severe SARS-CoV-2 infection. Via MiXCR, TCRdb re-called the 5' RACE reads, giving one row per CDR3 protein. The data show 60,000 to 75,000 distinct CDR3 sequences, 9% to 10% seen once. Here the sequenced sample was whole blood, taken at baseline. All receptors come from an adult who was a healthcare worker with PCR-confirmed SARS-CoV-2 infection or an uninfected control (not recorded which).

The chain has TRBV6-5 and TRBJ2-1; D tentatively fits TRBD1 or TRBD2 (5 bases each). Trimming took off 7 bases at V and 0 bases at J, with 13 bases between the two ends. The CDR3 length is 15 residues. CDR1 and CDR2 from the germline V gene are MNHEY and SVGAGI. The CDR3 protein is CASMRRDHSYNEQFF. The CDR3 DNA reads as TGTGCCAGCATGCGCCGGGACCACTCCTACAATGAGCAGTTCTTC.

This clonotype was recorded at least ten times. The V gene is TRBV29-1, the J gene TRBJ2-7, with D perhaps assigned TRBD1 or TRBD2 (5 bases each). This CDR3 has 12 amino acids. CDR1 SQVTM and CDR2 ANQGSEA come from the germline V gene. V shed 4 bases and J shed 4 bases, with 11 bases lying between them. This CDR3 is CSVARGPYEQYF. The DNA for the CDR3 is TGCAGCGTTGCGAGGGGACCTTACGAGCAGTACTTC.

The table lists this clonotype with a few counts. The chain is built from TRBV7-2 and TRBJ1-2; D is uncertain. Trimming cost V 2 bases and J 11 bases, with 9 bases left between them. The CDR3 is 11 amino acids. Germline V CDR1 and CDR2: SGHTA, FQGNSA. The CDR3 DNA reads TGTGCCAGCAGCTTAAGGCCTCCGTACACCTTC. This encodes CASSLRPPYTF.

This clonotype came up many times. V usage is TRBV29-1 and J usage is TRBJ2-1; 7 bases are shared with TRBD1. CDR1 and CDR2 from the germline V gene are SQVTM and ANQGSEA. There are 13 residues in the CDR3. Trimming removed 4 bases from V and 9 bases from J; junction bases left unmatched: 9. The chain's CDR3 is CSVATGDRGEQFF. CDR3 coding DNA: TGCAGCGTTGCCACAGGGGACCGGGGTGAGCAGTTCTTC.

This clonotype was counted ten times or more. V and J are TRBV30 and TRBJ1-6; D might be TRBD1 (5 bases). V was shortened by 0 bases and J by 9 bases, with 9 bases between the two germline ends. The length of the CDR3 is 13 residues. Germline loops: CDR1 GTSNPN, CDR2 SVGIG (reference sequence). The CDR3 coding sequence is TGTGCCTGGAGTGTCCAGGGTGGTTCACCCCTCCACTTT. Translating gives CAWSVQGGSPLHF.

The chain uses TRBV7-3 and TRBJ2-5; no clear D gene. CDR3 size: 15 residues. Germline V gives CDR1 SGHTA, CDR2 FQGTGA. V shed 5 bases and J shed 2 bases, with 15 bases lying between them. The chain's CDR3 is CASSPEPGSQETQYF. DNA of the CDR3: TGTGCCAGCAGCCCCGAGCCCGGCTCTCAAGAGACCCAGTACTTC.

This clonotype was counted many times. The rearrangement uses TRBV29-1 and TRBJ1-2; weak D call: TRBD1 (6 bases). Trimming removed 6 bases at V and 1 base at J, with 12 bases between. Germline CDR1 is SQVTM and CDR2 is ANQGSEA. The CDR3 has 13 amino acids. The CDR3, as DNA: TGCAGCGTACAGGGCTGGGGTAACTATGGCTACACCTTC. It specifies CSVQGWGNYGYTF.